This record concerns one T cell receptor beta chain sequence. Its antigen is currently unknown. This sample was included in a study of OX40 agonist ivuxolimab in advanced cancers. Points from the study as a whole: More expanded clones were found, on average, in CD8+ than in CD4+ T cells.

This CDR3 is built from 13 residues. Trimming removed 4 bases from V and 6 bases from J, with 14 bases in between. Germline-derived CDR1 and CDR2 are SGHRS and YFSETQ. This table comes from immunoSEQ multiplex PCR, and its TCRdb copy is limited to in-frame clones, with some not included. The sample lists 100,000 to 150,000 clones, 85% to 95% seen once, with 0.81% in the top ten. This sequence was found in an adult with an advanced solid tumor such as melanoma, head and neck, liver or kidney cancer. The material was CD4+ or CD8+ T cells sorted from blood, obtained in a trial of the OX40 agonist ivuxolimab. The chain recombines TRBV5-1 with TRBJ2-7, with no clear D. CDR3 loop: CASSVGLGLEQYF. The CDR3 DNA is TGCGCCAGCAGCGTGGGTCTCGGGCTCGAGCAGTACTTC.